The 11 T cell receptor beta chains given below trace back to one sample, sequenced in a study of CXCR3 chemokines and chemotherapy response in bladder cancer. From the PCR reads, TCRdb called clonotypes with MiXCR, one entry per CDR3 protein. The sample carries about 5,000 distinct CDR3 sequences, approximately 15% recorded once. This specimen was taken from a patient whose treatment included neoadjuvant chemotherapy. The receptors stem from a human donor with bladder cancer that responded to neoadjuvant chemotherapy.

To note about this clonotype: A much larger clone lies a single base off, so this may be a read error. The rearrangement uses TRBV6-1 and TRBJ1-5; 9 bases line up with TRBD1. CDR1 is MNHNS, CDR2 SASEGT, per germline. The CDR3 loop spans 15 amino acids. The CDR3 DNA reads as TGTGCCAGCAGTACCAACACAGGGGGCAATCAGTCCCAGCATTTT. Translated, it gives CASSTNTGGNQSQHF.

V and J are TRBV2 and TRBJ1-2; a weak D match, TRBD1 (5 bases). The ends were cut back, 3 bases at V and 13 bases at J, with 9 bases in the middle. CDR3 length: 10 amino acids. Germline CDR1 and CDR2: SNHLY and FYNNEI. The CDR3 protein is CASSDGGGTF. In nucleotides, the CDR3 is TGTGCCAGCAGTGACGGGGGAGGCACCTTC.

The sample holds many counts of this clonotype. The CDR3, as DNA: TGTGCCAGCAGTTTTAGCCCCCGGGGCAGGGTGAACACTGAAGCTTTCTTT. Residues: CASSFSPRGRVNTEAFF. This sequence joins TRBV12-3 or TRBV12-4 and TRBJ1-1; D may be TRBD1 (5 bases). V lost 3 bases to trimming and J lost 0 bases, with 17 bases between them. There are 17 residues in the CDR3.

The chain uses TRBV5-6 and TRBJ2-3; 7 bases match TRBD2. This CDR3 region has 17 residues. CDR1 and CDR2 from the germline V gene are SGHDT and YYEEEE. V shed 5 bases and J 5 bases; nucleotides not matched to a gene: 17. Here the CDR3 reads CASSYWGGGPGLDTQYF. Written as DNA, the CDR3 is TGTGCCAGCAGTTACTGGGGGGGAGGGCCGGGGTTAGATACGCAGTATTTT. The complete variable domain, with remaining parts taken from reference TRBV5-6 and TRBJ2-3, reads DAGVTQSPTHLIKTRGQQVTLRCSPKSGHDTVSWYQQALGQGPQFIFQYYEEEERQRGNFPDRFSGHQFPNYSSELNVNALLLGDSALYLCASSYWGGGPGLDTQYFGPGTRLTVL.

A word on this clonotype: This probably arose from a read error, given a far larger clone one base away. V and J are TRBV27 and TRBJ1-2; D ambiguous. The CDR3 is 12 residues long. V lost 5 bases and J lost 3, with 7 bases in between. Germline CDR1 is MNHEY and CDR2 is SMNVEV (reference sequence). The CDR3 nucleotides read TGTGCCAGCAGTGAGAATGACTATGGCTACACCTTC. Translated: CASSENDYGYTF.

This clonotype was detected many times. The V call is TRBV12-3 or TRBV12-4, the J call TRBJ2-3, with 10 bases lining up with TRBD1. This CDR3 is 16 amino acids long. The junction had 6 bases not matched to a gene; V was cut back by 2 bases and J by 4 bases. In nucleotides, the CDR3 is TGTGCCAGCAGTTTACGGGACAGGGGAGACGCAGATACGCAGTATTTT. Translated, it gives CASSLRDRGDADTQYF.

Relative to its sample, this clonotype is medium-sized. This chain connects TRBV27 to TRBJ2-5, with D perhaps being TRBD1 or TRBD2 (5 bases each). The CDR3 runs to 13 residues. V was clipped by 0 bases and J by 9 bases, with 11 bases between them. Germline CDR1 MNHEY, CDR2 SMNVEV (reference sequence). CDR3 protein: CASSLSALGAQYF. The CDR3 DNA reads as TGTGCCAGCAGTTTATCGGCCCTGGGGGCCCAGTACTTC.

CDR3 residues: CASSEGLAGADTQYF. The CDR3 DNA reads TGTGCCAGCAGTGAGGGACTAGCGGGCGCAGATACGCAGTATTTT. V usage is TRBV2 and J usage is TRBJ2-3; 12 nucleotides agree with TRBD2. Losses at the gene ends were 3 bases for V and 4 bases for J; bases not matched to a gene: 2. Germline V gene lookup returns CDR1 SNHLY and CDR2 FYNNEI. The CDR3 covers 15 residues.

This clonotype rates as medium-sized. This chain uses TRBV6-5 with TRBJ1-2, with D possibly matching TRBD1 (5 bases). Per the germline V gene, CDR1 is MNHEY and CDR2 is SVGAGI. Trimming left V 5 bases short and J 4 bases short, with 8 bases between. This CDR3 region has 12 residues. CDR3: CASSQTGYGYTF. CDR3 DNA sequence: TGTGCCAGCAGTCAAACAGGCTATGGCTACACCTTC.

In this sample, this clonotype is medium-sized (0.01 to 0.1%). The rearrangement uses TRBV10-3 and TRBJ1-5; maybe TRBD1 (5 bases). The V gene's germline CDR1 is ENHRY and CDR2 SYGVKD. This CDR3 is built from 17 residues. With 2 bases removed from V and 4 bases from J, the gap between germline ends came to 18 bases. The CDR3 here is CAISESFGGRENQPQHF. The CDR3 nucleotides are TGTGCCATCAGTGAGAGTTTCGGGGGAAGGGAGAATCAGCCCCAGCATTTT.

In its sample, this clonotype was seen many times. The genes are TRBV27 and TRBJ1-6, with unresolved D. The germline V gene encodes CDR1 MNHEY and CDR2 SMNVEV (reference sequence). Trimming shortened V by 4 bases and J by 2 bases, and 9 bases separated the two germline ends. This CDR3 is built from 15 residues. The CDR3 sequence: CASSSTETYNSPLHF. The CDR3 nucleotides read TGTGCCAGCAGTTCCACAGAGACCTATAATTCACCCCTCCACTTT.